The next 4 T cell receptor beta chains were all read from a single sample in a study of blood T cell repertoires in COVID-19. The assay was immunoSEQ multiplex PCR, and TCRdb's table has in-frame clones only and misses some. The data contain approximately 290,000 clones, roughly 80% of them seen just once; the ten biggest clones take up approximately 15%. The sequencing sample was made of peripheral blood. The receptor set was obtained from a person aged 70 to 85 with COVID-19, enrolled during active disease.

This clone has a single count. This chain uses TRBV6-5 with TRBJ1-2; no clear D. This CDR3 region has 16 residues. Trimming removed 0 bases from V and 0 bases from J, with 11 bases in between. Looked up from germline, CDR1 is MNHEY and CDR2 is SVGAGI. CDR3 DNA sequence: TGTGCCAGCAGTTACTCCCTTCTGCGAGCTAACTATGGCTACACCTTC. This gives the protein CASSYSLLRANYGYTF.

The sample holds one count of this clone. This rearrangement joins TRBV14 to TRBJ1-4, with 7 bases aligning to TRBD1. The CDR3 consists of 15 residues. Looked up from germline, CDR1 is SGHDN and CDR2 is FVKESK. V was clipped by 4 bases and J by 6 bases; unmatched bases: 8. Here the CDR3 DNA reads TGTGCCAGCAGCCGACTCGACAGGGTTGATGAAAAACTGTTTTTT. This codes for CASSRLDRVDEKLFF.

J is TRBJ2-7 and V is TRBV28; TRBD2 aligns across 8 bases. Unmatched junction bases numbered 13, after V lost 6 bases and J lost 0 bases. The germline CDR1 and CDR2 sequences are MDHEN and SYDVKM. The CDR3 sequence is 17 residues long. The CDR3 DNA is TGTGCCAGCAGCCCCCCTGGGGGTAGCGGGAACTCCTACGAGCAGTACTTC. Translated, it gives CASSPPGGSGNSYEQYF.

This sequence joins TRBV4-3 and TRBJ2-1; TRBD1 matches 9 bases. This CDR3 contains 16 residues. Germline V gene data show CDR1 as LGHNA and CDR2 as YSLEER. The V and J ends lost 0 bases and 12 bases, in that order; junction bases with no gene match: 12. CDR3: CASSQELGTGREVQFF. In DNA form, the CDR3 reads TGCGCCAGCAGCCAAGAACTGGGGACAGGGAGAGAGGTGCAGTTCTTC.